The 29 T cell receptor beta chains in this list originate from one sample, sequenced in a study of T-cell memory formation after mild COVID-19. TCRdb fed the 5' RACE reads into MiXCR, producing one record per CDR3 protein. In the table there are 400,000 to 500,000 distinct CDR3 sequences, about 20% of which are singletons. Sequenced input: PBMCs or a T cell subset sorted from them (not recorded which). These receptors were obtained from a young man who had mild COVID-19 (a few samples of this study predate the infection). Cell type and time point are not known.

V usage is TRBV10-3 and J usage is TRBJ2-1, with D perhaps matching TRBD2 (6 bases). The CDR3 is made up of 15 amino acids. Per germline, CDR1 ENHRY and CDR2 SYGVKD. The V end lost 11 bases, the J end lost 6 bases, and 23 bases lay between the germline ends. The CDR3 coding sequence is TGTGCCGTCGGGGACCCGGACTACACTTTCAATGAGCAGTTCTTC. It translates to CAVGDPDYTFNEQFF.

The chain links TRBV20-1 to TRBJ1-1; tentative D call: TRBD1 (5 bases). Per germline, CDR1 DFQATT and CDR2 SNEGSKA (reference sequence). Trimming left V 2 bases short and J 1 base short, with 8 bases between. CDR3 length: 13 amino acids. The CDR3 bases are TGCAGTGCTAGAAAGGACAAGAACACTGAAGCTTTCTTT. It codes for CSARKDKNTEAFF.

Only a few counts were recorded for this clonotype. The chain carries TRBV5-1 and TRBJ1-2, with D tentatively TRBD1 (5 bases). Germline assignment: CDR1 SGHRS and CDR2 YFSETQ. The ends were cut back, 1 base at V and 8 bases at J, with 9 bases in the middle. The CDR3 extends over 12 amino acids. The CDR3 sequence is CASSLTGPGYTF. CDR3 in DNA: TGCGCCAGCAGCTTGACAGGCCCAGGCTACACCTTC.

The chain recombines TRBV10-3 with TRBJ1-5; 7 nucleotides line up with TRBD1. The V segment lost 10 bases and the J segment 0 bases; nucleotides outside the gene matches: 6. The CDR3 is 14 residues long. Germline CDR1 ENHRY, CDR2 SYGVKD. The CDR3 here is CASGTVNSNQPQHF. The CDR3 nucleotides are TGTGCCAGCGGGACAGTGAATAGCAATCAGCCCCAGCATTTT.

V usage is TRBV12-3 or TRBV12-4 and J usage is TRBJ2-3, with TRBD1 identical over 10 bases. Trimming cost V 4 bases and J 4 bases; bases outside gene matches: 5. The CDR3 contains 15 residues. DNA of the CDR3: TGTGCCAGCAGTTACAGGACAGGGGGTCCAGATACGCAGTATTTT. It encodes CASSYRTGGPDTQYF.

In its sample, this clonotype was seen many times. The chain employs TRBV7-9 and TRBJ2-2, with D unresolved. The germline V gene has CDR1 SEHNR and CDR2 FQNEAQ (reference sequence). This CDR3 comprises 15 residues. The germline V and J ends were trimmed by 1 base and 1 base, with 7 bases remaining between them. The CDR3 loop reads CASSLGNGNTGELFF. CDR3 coding DNA: TGTGCCAGCAGCTTAGGGAACGGGAACACCGGGGAGCTGTTTTTT.

The chain combines TRBV4-1 with TRBJ1-2, with TRBD1 matching 8 bases. The V gene's germline CDR1 is MGHRA and CDR2 YSYEKL. CDR3 length: 15 residues. V lost 0 bases, J lost 7 bases, and 7 bases stayed unmatched. This CDR3 is CASSQDQGANVGYTF. The CDR3 nucleotides read TGCGCCAGCAGCCAAGACCAGGGGGCGAATGTTGGCTACACCTTC.

This clonotype was picked up many times. J is TRBJ1-5 and V is TRBV7-8; the match to TRBD1 covers 7 bases. The junction had 4 bases not matched to a gene; V was cut back by 6 bases and J by 2 bases. Looked up from germline, CDR1 is SGHVS and CDR2 is FQNEAQ. CDR3 length: 14 amino acids. The CDR3 protein is CASSFGQGNQPQHF. In DNA form, the CDR3 reads TGTGCCAGCAGTTTTGGACAGGGCAATCAGCCCCAGCATTTT.

This clonotype was detected a few times. The chain is built from TRBV18 and TRBJ1-2; 8 nucleotides agree with TRBD1. The V segment lost 0 bases and the J segment 0 bases; nucleotides outside the gene matches: 0. CDR3 length: 15 residues. The germline V gene encodes CDR1 KGHSH and CDR2 LQKENI. This CDR3 is CASSPPQGANYGYTF. The CDR3 DNA reads as TGTGCCAGCTCACCACCACAGGGGGCTAACTATGGCTACACCTTC.

In this sample, this clonotype turned up a few times. V gene TRBV6-1 combines with J gene TRBJ2-7; the D call may be TRBD1 or TRBD2 (5 bases each). This CDR3 is 15 amino acids long. The germline V gene encodes CDR1 MNHNS and CDR2 SASEGT. Trimming took 3 bases from V and 2 from J, leaving 14 bases between them. This CDR3 reads CASSEGPTSTYEQYF. The DNA of the CDR3 is TGTGCCAGCAGTGAGGGACCCACTTCGACCTACGAGCAGTACTTC.

The chain carries TRBV6-5 and TRBJ2-2, with 7 bases that match TRBD1. CDR1 MNHEY and CDR2 SVGAGI come from the germline V gene. The CDR3 covers 17 residues. V lost 0 bases, J lost 2 bases, and 6 bases stayed unmatched. Here the CDR3 reads CASSYSSGTDNTGELFF. The CDR3 nucleotides read TGTGCCAGCAGTTACTCGTCGGGGACAGATAACACCGGGGAGCTGTTTTTT.

This sequence joins TRBV6-2 or TRBV6-3 and TRBJ2-2; a possible D gene is TRBD1 (6 bases). The CDR3 length is 14 residues. Germline V gene sequence: CDR1 MNHEY, CDR2 SVGEGT. V gave up 10 bases and J gave up 0 bases, with 12 bases separating them. In DNA, the CDR3 is TGTGCCATAACGGGGACATCGAACACCGGGGAGCTGTTTTTT. It yields the protein CAITGTSNTGELFF.

This clonotype was counted only a few times. This chain connects TRBV18 to TRBJ1-2, with D possibly being TRBD1 (6 bases). From germline, CDR1 is KGHSH and CDR2 LQKENI. V shed 1 base and J shed 0 bases, with 12 bases lying between them. The length of the CDR3 is 16 residues. CDR3 region: CASSPRPGQPNYGYTF. DNA of the CDR3: TGTGCCAGCTCACCACGCCCCGGACAGCCTAACTATGGCTACACCTTC.

In its sample, this clonotype was seen many times. The V and J genes are TRBV2 and TRBJ1-2; tentative D call: TRBD1 (6 bases). The V gene lost 2 bases and the J gene lost 6 bases, with 13 bases spanning the gap. CDR1 SNHLY and CDR2 FYNNEI come from the germline V gene. The length of the CDR3 is 14 residues. For the CDR3, the DNA is TGTGCCAGCAGTGAACGCAAGGGGGTCGATGGCTACACCTTC. Translating it yields CASSERKGVDGYTF.

The chain couples TRBV6-5 to TRBJ1-6, with 8 bases lining up with TRBD1. Germline assignment: CDR1 MNHEY and CDR2 SVGAGI. The J segment lost 9 bases and the V segment lost 2 bases, leaving 6 bases of the junction unmatched. This CDR3 is 15 amino acids long. The CDR3 is CASSYRDRMSSPLHF. CDR3 in DNA: TGTGCCAGCAGTTACCGGGACAGGATGAGTTCACCCCTCCACTTT.

This clonotype was observed a handful of times. The genes are TRBV27 and TRBJ2-3, with 7 bases identical to TRBD2. Trimming took 5 bases from V and 6 from J; bases not matched to a gene: 11. Germline V gene data show CDR1 as MNHEY and CDR2 as SMNVEV (reference sequence). The length of the CDR3 is 15 residues. The CDR3 bases are TGTGCCAGCAGTCTGTCAGCGGGGATGGGGGATACGCAGTATTTT. Protein: CASSLSAGMGDTQYF.

V and J are TRBV12-3 or TRBV12-4 and TRBJ1-2; no firm D call. V lost 3 bases and J 8 bases, leaving 13 bases between the germline ends. The CDR3 spans 13 residues. In nucleotides, the CDR3 is TGTGCCAGCAGTTTTAGTTCCGGGGTGGGCTACACCTTC. Its translation is CASSFSSGVGYTF.

The chain uses TRBV5-6 and TRBJ2-7; possible D gene TRBD1, 5 bases. In germline, CDR1 is SGHDT, CDR2 YYEEEE. The CDR3 is made up of 13 amino acids. Trimming cost V 0 bases and J 5 bases, with 9 bases left between them. CDR3 region: CASSLAGKHEQYF. CDR3 in DNA: TGTGCCAGCAGCTTGGCAGGGAAACACGAGCAGTACTTC.

This clonotype has only a few counts. The rearrangement links TRBV5-1 to TRBJ2-1, with TRBD1 identical over 9 bases. The length of the CDR3 is 15 residues. Germline V gene lookup returns CDR1 SGHRS and CDR2 YFSETQ. The junction had 5 bases not matched to a gene; V was cut back by 2 bases and J by 5 bases. The CDR3 protein is CASSFRDRAHNEQFF. The CDR3 DNA reads as TGCGCCAGCAGCTTCCGGGACAGGGCCCACAATGAGCAGTTCTTC. Full variable domain (missing parts from reference TRBV5-1 and TRBJ2-1): KAGVTQTPRYLIKTRGQQVTLSCSPISGHRSVSWYQQTPGQGLQFLFEYFSETQRNKGNFPGRFSGRQFSNSRSEMNVSTLELGDSALYLCASSFRDRAHNEQFFGPGTRLTVL.

The gene calls are TRBV11-2 and TRBJ2-5, with D possibly being TRBD1 (5 bases). Germline assignment: CDR1 SGHAT and CDR2 FQNNGV. V was shortened by 1 base and J by 2 bases, with 11 bases between the two germline ends. The CDR3 spans 15 residues. The CDR3 region has the DNA TGTGCCAGCAGCTTAGCGTGGGGCGTTCAAGAGACCCAGTACTTC. Amino acids: CASSLAWGVQETQYF.

This clonotype was detected only a few times. The rearrangement links TRBV18 to TRBJ1-2; D unresolved. This CDR3 region has 13 residues. CDR1 is KGHSH and CDR2 is LQKENI in the germline V gene. V lost 0 bases and J 3 bases, leaving 5 bases between the germline ends. The CDR3 DNA reads TGTGCCAGCTCACCACCGAACCACTATGGCTACACCTTC. It is translated as CASSPPNHYGYTF.

This chain connects TRBV7-9 to TRBJ2-5, with TRBD1 as a possible D gene (5 bases). Deletions cut 3 bases from V and 5 bases from J, with 16 bases between. In germline, CDR1 is SEHNR, CDR2 FQNEAQ (reference sequence). The CDR3 spans 15 residues. The CDR3 here is CASSFSRWGSETQYF. In nucleotides, the CDR3 is TGTGCCAGCAGCTTTTCCAGGTGGGGCTCGGAGACCCAGTACTTC.

In its sample, this clonotype was seen a few times. The V call is TRBV7-9, the J call TRBJ1-1, with TRBD1 matching over 7 bases. This CDR3 has 17 residues. The germline V gene has CDR1 SEHNR and CDR2 FQNEAQ (reference sequence). The ends lost 5 bases at V and 4 bases at J; junction bases unmatched: 16. CDR3 amino acids: CASSPDRVRVKSTEAFF. The CDR3 region has the DNA TGTGCCAGCAGCCCTGACAGGGTGAGAGTGAAGAGCACTGAAGCTTTCTTT.

V gene TRBV7-3 combines with J gene TRBJ2-3; D is unresolved. Germline V gene sequence: CDR1 SGHTA, CDR2 FQGTGA. Trimming took off 5 bases at V and 1 base at J, with 7 bases between the two ends. The CDR3 loop spans 13 amino acids. The CDR3 sequence: CASSPVRTDTQYF. The CDR3 DNA reads as TGTGCCAGCAGCCCTGTTCGCACAGATACGCAGTATTTT.

The chain employs TRBV20-1 and TRBJ1-1, with D perhaps TRBD1 (5 bases). V was trimmed by 8 bases and J by 0 bases, leaving 16 bases between them. This CDR3 spans 14 amino acids. Germline values: CDR1 DFQATT, CDR2 SNEGSKA (reference sequence). The CDR3 nucleotides are TGCAGTTGTCCAGGGTACCCCATGAACACTGAAGCTTTCTTT. Translating gives CSCPGYPMNTEAFF.

V and J are TRBV6-6 and TRBJ2-3; 12 bases are shared with TRBD2. CDR1 MNHNY and CDR2 SVGAGI come from the germline V gene (reference sequence). The CDR3 contains 15 residues. V shed 6 bases, J shed 4 bases, and the junction held 5 bases outside the gene matches. CDR3 sequence (DNA): TGTGCCAGCAGGACCTCTAGCGGGGGGGCAGATACGCAGTATTTT. It translates to CASRTSSGGADTQYF.

This clonotype was picked up a small number of times. DNA of the CDR3: TGCAGTGCTCCAACATGGGACAGGGGAAACACCGGGGAGCTGTTTTTT. As protein: CSAPTWDRGNTGELFF. The rearrangement uses TRBV20-1 and TRBJ2-2, with 10 positions matching TRBD1. The V and J ends lost 5 bases and 2 bases, in that order; junction bases with no gene match: 8. Germline V gene lookup returns CDR1 DFQATT and CDR2 SNEGSKA (reference sequence). This CDR3 is built from 16 residues.

There are a few counts of this clonotype. The chain is built from TRBV12-3 or TRBV12-4 and TRBJ2-1, with 12 bases identical to TRBD2. The length of the CDR3 is 14 residues. V lost 8 bases and J lost 6; bases outside the gene matches: 5. DNA for the CDR3: TGTGCCAGCGGGCTAGCGGGGGGGTCCAATGAGCAGTTCTTC. Its translation is CASGLAGGSNEQFF.

This clonotype has more than one count but fewer than ten. This chain connects TRBV6-1 to TRBJ1-5; D perhaps matches TRBD1 (5 bases). Germline CDR1 MNHNS, CDR2 SASEGT. The CDR3 contains 15 residues. V lost 6 bases and J 5 bases, leaving 17 bases between the germline ends. The chain's CDR3 is CASRGAEDTDQPQHF. DNA of the CDR3: TGTGCCAGCAGAGGAGCGGAGGACACCGATCAGCCCCAGCATTTT.